This T cell receptor (beta chain) derives from a study of control samples from healthy donors and cancer patients. Generated by immunoSEQ multiplex PCR, the TCRdb table keeps only in-frame clones and is missing some. The sample contains roughly 100,000 clones, 80% to 90% of which appear only once. V was pared by 5 bases and J by 4 bases, with 15 bases between. From germline, CDR1 is MNHEY and CDR2 SMNVEV (reference sequence). This CDR3 has 15 residues. What was sequenced was PBMCs. The chain combines TRBV27 with TRBJ2-1; D possibly matches TRBD1 or TRBD2 (5 bases each). The receptor comes from a man aged 60 to 75 with lung cancer. The CDR3 here is CASSPNQGPYNEQFF. The CDR3 coding sequence is TGTGCCAGCAGTCCGAACCAGGGACCTTACAATGAGCAGTTCTTC.